This T cell receptor beta chain is drawn from a study of T cell changes during pregnancy in multiple sclerosis. The CDR3 runs 17 residues. CDR1 and CDR2 (germline): LGHNA, YNFKEQ. V lost 0 bases, J lost 7 bases, and 16 bases lay in between. Clones were read by immunoSEQ multiplex PCR, and TCRdb kept only the in-frame ones, dropping some. The profile covers 45,000 to 75,000 clones, with 80% to 95% appearing a single time and 0.85% to 1% taken by the ten largest. The rearrangement links TRBV4-2 to TRBJ1-6; D may be TRBD1 (6 bases). The receptor was isolated from a female donor with multiple sclerosis, enrolled in a pregnancy study. The sample in question was peripheral blood, obtained in the first trimester of pregnancy. The CDR3 is CASSQDEGTGNNSPLHF. The CDR3 region has the DNA TGTGCCAGCAGCCAAGATGAAGGCACAGGGAACAATTCACCCCTCCACTTT.